The next 3 T cell receptor beta chains were all read from a single sample in a study of blood T cell repertoires in COVID-19. Clones were sequenced by immunoSEQ multiplex PCR, and TCRdb holds only the in-frame ones, with some missing. The repertoire has around 94,000 clones, approximately 84% of them found once; the top ten carry roughly 4.1%. Sequenced input: peripheral blood. These receptor sequences come from a human donor in a cohort sampled during active COVID-19.

The chain combines TRBV5-8 with TRBJ1-1; a possible D gene is TRBD1 (5 bases). Trimming cost V 5 bases and J 1 base, with 12 bases left between them. This CDR3 spans 14 amino acids. Germline V CDR1 and CDR2: SGHTS, YDEGEE. The CDR3 nucleotides read TGTGCCAGCAGATACCGAACAGGGAACACTGAAGCTTTCTTT. It yields the protein CASRYRTGNTEAFF.

This clone was counted a few times. The gene calls are TRBV27 and TRBJ2-1, with D perhaps matching TRBD1 (5 bases). The germline V gene has CDR1 MNHEY and CDR2 SMNVEV (reference sequence). This CDR3 contains 15 residues. The V gene lost 5 bases and the J gene lost 2 bases, with 13 bases spanning the gap. The CDR3 DNA reads as TGTGCCAGCAGTGCCAGTCAGGGCGCCTACAATGAGCAGTTCTTC. Protein sequence: CASSASQGAYNEQFF.

The V and J genes are TRBV6-8 and TRBJ1-1; no clear D gene. CDR3 length equals 14 residues. Looked up from germline, CDR1 is MNHGY and CDR2 is SAAAGT. V lost 4 bases, J lost 1 base, and 10 bases lay in between. The CDR3 region has the DNA TGTGCCAGCAGTTTTGGCGGGTGGAACACTGAAGCTTTCTTT. It specifies CASSFGGWNTEAFF.